This TCR beta chain originates from a study of blood T cell repertoires in COVID-19. Study-level background: COVID-19 samples, acute and convalescent, were from the United States, Italy and Spain. PBMCs, B-cell-depleted T cells, or T cells were the source of the cDNA or gDNA that made up the material.

The V end lost 0 bases, the J end lost 3 bases, and 12 bases lay between the germline ends. Germline values: CDR1 SGHTS, CDR2 YDEGEE. This CDR3 has 15 amino acids. Per the authors' pipeline: From reference gene primer amplification, estimates of nucleated cell counts were derived. Here immunoSEQ multiplex PCR was the method, and the copy in TCRdb shows in-frame clones only, minus some. The V and J calls and the clone size are those of that table, but D and trimming were determined from the DNA. Of roughly 260,000 clones listed, 75% to 95% were seen once; the top ten hold approximately 2.6%. Sequenced sample: peripheral blood. The chain recombines TRBV5-8 with TRBJ1-2, with D perhaps TRBD1 (6 bases). The source of this sequence is a person under 35 with COVID-19, enrolled during active disease. This CDR3 is CASSLDRVFYYGYTF. Here the CDR3 DNA reads TGTGCCAGCAGCTTGGACAGGGTATTTTACTATGGCTACACCTTC. The full variable domain, completed using reference TRBV5-8 and TRBJ1-2, is EAGVTQSPTHLIKTRGQQATLRCSPISGHTSVYWYQQALGLGLQFLLWYDEGEERNRGNFPPRFSGRQFPNYSSELNVNALELEDSALYLCASSLDRVFYYGYTFGSGTRLTVV.